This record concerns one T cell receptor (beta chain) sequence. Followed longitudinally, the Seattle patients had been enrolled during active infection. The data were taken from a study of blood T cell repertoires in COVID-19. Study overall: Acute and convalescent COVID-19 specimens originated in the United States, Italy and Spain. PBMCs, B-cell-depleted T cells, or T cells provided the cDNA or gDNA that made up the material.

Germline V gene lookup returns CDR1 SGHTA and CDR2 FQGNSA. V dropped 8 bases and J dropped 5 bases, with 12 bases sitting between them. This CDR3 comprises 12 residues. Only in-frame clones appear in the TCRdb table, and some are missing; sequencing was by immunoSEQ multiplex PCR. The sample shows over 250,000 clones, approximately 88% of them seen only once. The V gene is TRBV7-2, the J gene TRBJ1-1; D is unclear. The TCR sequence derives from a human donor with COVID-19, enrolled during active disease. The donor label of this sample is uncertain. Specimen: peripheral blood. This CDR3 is CASGSYGTEAFF. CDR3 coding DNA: TGTGCCAGCGGTTCTTACGGGACTGAAGCTTTCTTT.